The rows below give T cell receptor beta chains drawn from one sample of a study of T cells in Graves' hyperthyroidism and ophthalmopathy. Each CDR3 protein is one row after TCRdb ran MiXCR on the multiplex PCR reads. Among about 360,000 distinct CDR3 sequences, less than 15% were seen once, and the ten largest hold 9.2%. The sample was blood. These receptors originate from a woman younger than 30 with Graves' hyperthyroidism. Both conserved end residues are part of each CDR3. A D gene is named only where the DNA matches it firmly. Size values are once, few and many counts, or a class for expanded clones, and some rows have none.

cdr3_aa | cdr3_nt | v_call | clone_size | j_call | cdr3_length | d_call
CASGFFESSNTGELFF | TGTGCTAGTGGTTTTTTCGAGTCGTCGAACACCGGGGAGCTGTTTTTT | TRBV12-5 | - | TRBJ2-2 | 16 | -
CASSQDTGSGYTF | TGTGCCAGCAGCCAGGATACCGGTAGTGGCTACACCTTC | TRBV14 | few | TRBJ1-2 | 13 | -
CASSLARGNTGELFF | TGTGCCAGCAGTTTGGCCAGGGGGAACACCGGGGAGCTGTTTTTT | TRBV11-1 | - | TRBJ2-2 | 15 | -
CASSTTGENTEAFF | TGTGCCAGCTCCACCACCGGGGAGAACACTGAAGCTTTCTTT | TRBV18 | many | TRBJ1-1 | 14 | -
CASSRTGEPYEQYF | TGCGCCAGCAGCAGGACAGGGGAGCCCTACGAGCAGTACTTC | TRBV5-1 | many | TRBJ2-7 | 14 | TRBD1
CASSPGGFNEKLFF | TGTGCCAGCAGTCCAGGGGGGTTTAATGAAAAACTGTTTTTT | TRBV6-1 | few | TRBJ1-4 | 14 | TRBD1
CATSDPGQGAYEQYF | TGTGCCACCAGTGATCCGGGACAGGGGGCCTACGAGCAGTACTTC | TRBV24-1 | many | TRBJ2-7 | 15 | TRBD1
CASSPSPQEAFF | TGTGCCAGCTCACCGAGCCCTCAGGAAGCTTTCTTT | TRBV18 | many | TRBJ1-1 | 12 | -
CSASQLPGGEQYF | TGCAGTGCTTCACAACTCCCGGGGGGCGAGCAGTACTTC | TRBV20-1 | many | TRBJ2-7 | 13 | TRBD2
CASSLGSGPSSYNEQFF | TGTGCCAGCAGCTTAGGTAGCGGCCCGAGCTCCTACAATGAGCAGTTCTTC | TRBV7-8 | - | TRBJ2-1 | 17 | -
CASSRTGGSGQPQHF | TGTGCCAGCAGTCGTACAGGGGGAAGTGGTCAGCCCCAGCATTTT | TRBV2 | many | TRBJ1-5 | 15 | TRBD1
CASSLGGRGDTQYF | TGTGCCAGCAGCTTAGGGGGCAGGGGAGATACGCAGTATTTT | TRBV7-9 | many | TRBJ2-3 | 14 | -
CASSLVGVGTIQYF | TGTGCCAGCAGCTTAGTGGGGGTTGGAACCATTCAGTACTTC | TRBV7-9 | - | TRBJ2-4 | 14 | -
CSAFTRIQETQYF | TGCAGTGCTTTTACCAGGATCCAAGAGACCCAGTACTTC | TRBV20-1 | many | TRBJ2-5 | 13 | -
CSADGTSGVWDTQYF | TGCAGTGCCGACGGGACTAGCGGTGTTTGGGATACGCAGTATTTT | TRBV20-1 | many | TRBJ2-3 | 15 | TRBD2
CASSYRGLQETQYF | TGTGCCAGCAGTTACAGGGGGCTTCAAGAGACCCAGTACTTC | TRBV6-2/TRBV6-3 | many | TRBJ2-5 | 14 | TRBD1
CASSLPNRGRETQYF | TGTGCCAGCAGTTTACCCAACAGGGGGCGGGAGACCCAGTACTTC | TRBV28 | many | TRBJ2-5 | 15 | TRBD1
CASSPMGGPQHF | TGTGCCAGCAGCCCTATGGGGGGGCCCCAGCATTTT | TRBV14 | - | TRBJ1-5 | 12 | -
CASSLLATGLSYEQYF | TGTGCCAGCAGCTTATTGGCGACAGGGCTCTCCTACGAGCAGTACTTC | TRBV7-9 | many | TRBJ2-7 | 16 | TRBD1
CASRKSGSQSYNEQFF | TGTGCCAGCCGGAAAAGCGGGAGCCAATCCTACAATGAGCAGTTCTTC | TRBV18 | few | TRBJ2-1 | 16 | TRBD2
CASSQEEKARSETQYF | TGTGCCAGCAGCCAAGAGGAGAAGGCGAGGTCAGAGACCCAGTACTTC | TRBV4-2 | few | TRBJ2-5 | 16 | -
CASSVLTGDGANTEAFF | TGTGCCAGCAGCGTACTAACAGGGGACGGGGCGAACACTGAAGCTTTCTTT | TRBV11-2 | - | TRBJ1-1 | 17 | TRBD1